The 30 T cell receptor beta chains given below trace back to one sample, sequenced in a study of control samples from healthy donors and cancer patients. Data came from immunoSEQ multiplex PCR; TCRdb stores just in-frame clones and leaves some out. This sample has 65,000 to 90,000 clones, with approximately 87% found just once. The specimen was blood. These receptors all stem from a man aged 50 to 60 in good health.

The chain links TRBV6-5 to TRBJ2-1, with 10 nucleotides matching TRBD1. CDR1 is MNHEY and CDR2 is SVGAGI in the germline V gene. V shed 4 bases and J 9 bases; nucleotides not matched to a gene: 9. The CDR3 runs 15 residues. CDR3 amino acids: CASSSSRDRGGEQFF. The CDR3 DNA sequence: TGTGCCAGCAGTTCATCCCGGGACAGGGGCGGTGAGCAGTTCTTC.

The CDR3 protein is CAWSWGSSYNEQFF. CDR3 DNA: TGTGCCTGGAGTTGGGGCAGCTCCTACAATGAGCAGTTCTTC. J is TRBJ2-1 and V is TRBV30, with D possibly matching TRBD1 (5 bases). The CDR3 is 14 residues long. The germline V gene encodes CDR1 GTSNPN and CDR2 SVGIG (reference sequence). Trimming removed 2 bases from V and 0 bases from J, with 8 bases in between.

The chain combines TRBV29-1 with TRBJ2-2, with no clear D. Germline CDR1 and CDR2: SQVTM and ANQGSEA. Between the trimmed V and J ends, which lost 7 bases and 8 bases, there was a span of 8 bases. The CDR3 is 10 residues long. The CDR3 region has the DNA TGCAGCGCAATATCAGGGGAGCTGTTTTTT. Translated: CSAISGELFF.

This clone is a singleton in its sample. This chain uses TRBV29-1 with TRBJ2-1, with D tentatively TRBD1 (6 bases). CDR1 is SQVTM and CDR2 is ANQGSEA in the germline V gene. Trimming stripped 7 bases from V and 1 base from J, with 14 bases between. The CDR3 runs 14 residues. The CDR3 sequence: CSARGWGSYNEQFF. CDR3 DNA sequence: TGCAGCGCCAGGGGCTGGGGGTCCTACAATGAGCAGTTCTTC.

The rearrangement links TRBV5-1 to TRBJ2-2; D may be TRBD2 (6 bases). Germline CDR1 reads SGHRS; CDR2 reads YFSETQ. The CDR3 spans 15 residues. Trimming pared 1 base from V and 5 bases from J, leaving 12 bases between. The CDR3 DNA reads as TGCGCCAGCAGCTTGTTGCAGGCGGGAACCGGGGAGCTGTTTTTT. Its translation: CASSLLQAGTGELFF.

The V and J genes are TRBV11-2 and TRBJ1-2; 8 bases map to TRBD1. Looked up from germline, CDR1 is SGHAT and CDR2 is FQNNGV. The V and J ends lost 1 base and 2 bases, in that order; junction bases with no gene match: 0. The CDR3 sequence is 14 residues long. DNA of the CDR3: TGTGCCAGCAGCTTAGGACAGGGGAACTATGGCTACACCTTC. Its protein product is CASSLGQGNYGYTF.

The rearrangement links TRBV6-5 to TRBJ1-1; D uncertain. Trimming shortened V by 4 bases and J by 5 bases, and 14 bases separated the two germline ends. Germline V lookup: CDR1 MNHEY, CDR2 SVGAGI. The CDR3 covers 14 residues. DNA of the CDR3: TGTGCCAGCAGTTCCCCCGGGGTGAGGACTGAAGCTTTCTTT. Its protein product is CASSSPGVRTEAFF.

The chain combines TRBV19 with TRBJ1-1, with 7 bases that match TRBD1. This CDR3 is built from 13 residues. CDR1 and CDR2 (germline): LNHDA, SQIVND (reference sequence). V was clipped by 9 bases and J by 0 bases; unmatched bases: 4. The CDR3 bases are TGTGCCAGCAGGGGGGTCATGAACACTGAAGCTTTCTTT. It translates to CASRGVMNTEAFF.

V and J are TRBV2 and TRBJ2-1, with 8 bases identical to TRBD2. There are 14 residues in the CDR3. Trimming removed 7 bases from V and 0 bases from J; junction bases left unmatched: 2. Germline lookup yields CDR1 SNHLY and CDR2 FYNNEI. CDR3 bases: TGTGCCAGCATGGGGACTAGCTCCTACAATGAGCAGTTCTTC. Translating it yields CASMGTSSYNEQFF.

The chain uses TRBV3-1 (or the pseudogene TRBV3-2) and TRBJ2-1; D is possibly TRBD2 (6 bases). V lost 1 base and J 2 bases, leaving 6 bases between the germline ends. Germline V gene data show CDR1 as LGHDT and CDR2 as YNNKEL (reference sequence). This CDR3 is 14 amino acids long. The CDR3: CASSQAGAYNEQFF. The CDR3 DNA is TGTGCCAGCAGCCAAGCGGGGGCCTACAATGAGCAGTTCTTC.

This clone was observed a few times. CDR3 loop: CASSFKGGSNQPQHF. DNA of the CDR3: TGTGCCAGCAGCTTTAAGGGTGGAAGCAATCAGCCCCAGCATTTT. The rearrangement uses TRBV7-2 and TRBJ1-5, with D hard to call. Germline V gene data show CDR1 as SGHTA and CDR2 as FQGNSA. CDR3 length: 15 amino acids. The germline V and J ends were trimmed by 3 bases and 1 base, with 10 bases remaining between them.

This sequence joins TRBV24-1 and TRBJ2-5; 9 bases match TRBD2. The V segment lost 5 bases and the J segment 5 bases; nucleotides outside the gene matches: 2. Germline values: CDR1 KGHDR, CDR2 SFDVKD. The CDR3 is 13 residues long. Here the CDR3 DNA reads TGTGCCACCAGTGCGAGCGGGGGGGAGACCCAGTACTTC. Translating it yields CATSASGGETQYF.

The rearrangement links TRBV9 to TRBJ2-3; 9 bases are a match to TRBD2. The J segment lost 6 bases and the V segment lost 0 bases, leaving 8 bases of the junction unmatched. The V gene's germline CDR1 is SGDLS and CDR2 YYNGEE. CDR3 length equals 16 residues. As DNA, the CDR3 is TGTGCCAGCAGCGTAGGTTGGGTAGCGGGAGAGGATACGCAGTATTTT. Translation: CASSVGWVAGEDTQYF.

The J gene is TRBJ2-7, the V gene TRBV19; the match to TRBD2 covers 8 bases. The CDR3 has 14 residues. V lost 9 bases and J lost 4; bases outside the gene matches: 11. CDR1 is LNHDA, CDR2 SQIVND, per germline (reference sequence). The CDR3 region is CASRSSGSMYEQYF. DNA of the CDR3: TGTGCCAGCCGATCGAGCGGGAGTATGTACGAGCAGTACTTC.

V usage is TRBV19 and J usage is TRBJ1-4; D ambiguous. Deletions cut 7 bases from V and 8 bases from J, with 14 bases between. The CDR3 is 13 residues long. Germline CDR1 LNHDA, CDR2 SQIVND (reference sequence). CDR3 loop: CASTASEREKLFF. CDR3 sequence (DNA): TGTGCCAGTACAGCCTCTGAGCGAGAAAAACTGTTTTTT.

This sequence joins TRBV19 and TRBJ2-2, with D uncertain. Between the trimmed V and J ends, which lost 1 base and 6 bases, there was a span of 9 bases. The germline CDR1 and CDR2 sequences are LNHDA and SQIVND (reference sequence). The CDR3 runs to 14 residues. The CDR3 DNA reads TGTGCCAGTAGTATAGGTTTTCATGCCGGGGAGCTGTTTTTT. As protein: CASSIGFHAGELFF.

V and J are TRBV7-2 and TRBJ1-2; D gene ambiguous. Trimming removed 0 bases from V and 2 bases from J, with 7 bases in between. The CDR3 totals 14 residues. Germline values: CDR1 SGHTA, CDR2 FQGNSA. The CDR3 sequence is CASSLAVQNYGYTF. CDR3 nucleotides: TGTGCCAGCAGCTTAGCAGTGCAGAACTATGGCTACACCTTC.

The chain recombines TRBV27 with TRBJ1-1; possibly TRBD1 for D (6 bases). V gave up 5 bases and J gave up 3 bases, with 10 bases separating them. Germline CDR1 MNHEY, CDR2 SMNVEV (reference sequence). There are 13 residues in the CDR3. CDR3 sequence: CASSPGQHTEAFF. CDR3 sequence (DNA): TGTGCCAGCAGTCCGGGACAACACACTGAAGCTTTCTTT.

The chain recombines TRBV5-6 with TRBJ1-1, with TRBD1 matching 7 bases. Germline V gene data show CDR1 as SGHDT and CDR2 as YYEEEE. The V segment lost 3 bases and the J segment 2 bases; nucleotides outside the gene matches: 7. The CDR3 is 15 residues long. The CDR3 nucleotides are TGTGCCAGCAGCTGGGGGACAGCTATCAACACTGAAGCTTTCTTT. It specifies CASSWGTAINTEAFF.

This chain joins TRBV7-2 and TRBJ1-1; maybe TRBD1 (5 bases). Germline CDR1 and CDR2: SGHTA and FQGNSA. V shed 1 base and J shed 1 base, with 10 bases lying between them. There are 15 residues in the CDR3. CDR3 DNA sequence: TGTGCCAGCAGCTTAGGAGACAGACCGAACACTGAAGCTTTCTTT. Its protein is CASSLGDRPNTEAFF.

The chain combines TRBV7-2 with TRBJ1-1; D is undetermined. This CDR3 has 14 amino acids. Germline V lookup: CDR1 SGHTA, CDR2 FQGNSA. V lost 4 bases and J lost 5, with 14 bases in between. The CDR3 sequence: CASSSTWGVTEAFF. In DNA, the CDR3 is TGTGCCAGCAGCTCCACGTGGGGTGTTACTGAAGCTTTCTTT.

The rearrangement joins TRBV6-5 to TRBJ2-3; maybe TRBD2 (6 bases). Germline V gives CDR1 MNHEY, CDR2 SVGAGI. The CDR3 contains 16 residues. V shed 2 bases and J shed 4 bases, with 16 bases lying between them. The CDR3 reads CASSYRGTGNPDTQYF. The CDR3 nucleotides are TGTGCCAGCAGTTACCGCGGGACTGGTAACCCAGATACGCAGTATTTT.

The chain couples TRBV7-6 to TRBJ1-3; TRBD1 might be the D (5 bases). The CDR3 spans 18 residues. The V end lost 6 bases, the J end lost 6 bases, and 27 bases lay between the germline ends. The germline CDR1 and CDR2 sequences are SGHVS and FNYEAQ. The CDR3 bases are TGTGCCAGCAGACTTCAAAGCCGGGACGACAATTTACCAAACACCATATATTTT. Amino acids: CASRLQSRDDNLPNTIYF.

The chain uses TRBV7-8 and TRBJ1-6; D not resolved. Germline V lookup: CDR1 SGHVS, CDR2 FQNEAQ. V was clipped by 5 bases and J by 0 bases, with 8 bases between them. The CDR3 is 15 residues long. This chain's CDR3 is CASSPASSYNSPLHF. In nucleotides, the CDR3 is TGTGCCAGCAGCCCGGCAAGCTCCTATAATTCACCCCTCCACTTT.

This clone is a singleton in its sample. The chain carries TRBV12-3 or TRBV12-4 and TRBJ1-2; D call uncertain. The CDR3 spans 12 residues. Trimming shortened V by 6 bases and J by 3 bases, and 8 bases separated the two germline ends. This CDR3 reads CASSRRYYGYTF. In nucleotides, the CDR3 is TGTGCCAGCAGCCGACGGTACTATGGCTACACCTTC.

The gene calls are TRBV6-2 or TRBV6-3 and TRBJ2-5; a possible D gene is TRBD2 (5 bases). The CDR3 loop spans 15 amino acids. V gave up 2 bases and J gave up 5 bases, with 15 bases separating them. Germline-derived CDR1 and CDR2 are MNHEY and SVGEGT. The CDR3, as DNA: TGTGCCAGCAGTTACGGGAGAGGAGTGAGGGAGACCCAGTACTTC. Residues: CASSYGRGVRETQYF.

The J gene is TRBJ1-5, the V gene TRBV6-2 or TRBV6-3, with 12 bases aligning to TRBD1. V was clipped by 5 bases and J by 1 base; unmatched bases: 6. CDR3 length: 17 residues. Germline V CDR1 and CDR2: MNHEY, SVGEGT. The CDR3 spells CASSQGTGGESNQPQHF. The CDR3 nucleotides are TGTGCCAGCAGTCAAGGGACAGGGGGCGAGAGCAATCAGCCCCAGCATTTT.

Here the CDR3 reads CASSWGTAYEQYF. Written as DNA, the CDR3 is TGTGCCAGTAGTTGGGGGACAGCCTACGAGCAGTACTTC. The V gene is TRBV19, the J gene TRBJ2-7, with 7 positions matching TRBD1. This CDR3 contains 13 residues. Germline values: CDR1 LNHDA, CDR2 SQIVND (reference sequence). The ends lost 5 bases at V and 2 bases at J; junction bases unmatched: 3.

The CDR3 nucleotides are TGTGCCAGCAGCTTAGAAAAGGGGTACTATGGCTACACCTTC. This gives the protein CASSLEKGYYGYTF. This chain links TRBV11-3 with TRBJ1-2; weak D call: TRBD1 (5 bases). The V end was cut by 0 bases, the J end by 3 bases, with 8 bases between. The CDR3 consists of 14 residues. From germline, CDR1 is SGHNT and CDR2 YENEEA.

The V gene is TRBV6-2 or TRBV6-3, the J gene TRBJ2-1; TRBD2 aligns across 13 bases. Germline V CDR1 and CDR2: MNHEY, SVGEGT. V shed 5 bases, J shed 11 bases, and the junction held 9 bases outside the gene matches. The CDR3 is 15 amino acids. DNA of the CDR3: TGTGCCAGCAGTCAGGAACTAGCGGGGGGGCGTAAGCAGTTCTTC. It codes for CASSQELAGGRKQFF.